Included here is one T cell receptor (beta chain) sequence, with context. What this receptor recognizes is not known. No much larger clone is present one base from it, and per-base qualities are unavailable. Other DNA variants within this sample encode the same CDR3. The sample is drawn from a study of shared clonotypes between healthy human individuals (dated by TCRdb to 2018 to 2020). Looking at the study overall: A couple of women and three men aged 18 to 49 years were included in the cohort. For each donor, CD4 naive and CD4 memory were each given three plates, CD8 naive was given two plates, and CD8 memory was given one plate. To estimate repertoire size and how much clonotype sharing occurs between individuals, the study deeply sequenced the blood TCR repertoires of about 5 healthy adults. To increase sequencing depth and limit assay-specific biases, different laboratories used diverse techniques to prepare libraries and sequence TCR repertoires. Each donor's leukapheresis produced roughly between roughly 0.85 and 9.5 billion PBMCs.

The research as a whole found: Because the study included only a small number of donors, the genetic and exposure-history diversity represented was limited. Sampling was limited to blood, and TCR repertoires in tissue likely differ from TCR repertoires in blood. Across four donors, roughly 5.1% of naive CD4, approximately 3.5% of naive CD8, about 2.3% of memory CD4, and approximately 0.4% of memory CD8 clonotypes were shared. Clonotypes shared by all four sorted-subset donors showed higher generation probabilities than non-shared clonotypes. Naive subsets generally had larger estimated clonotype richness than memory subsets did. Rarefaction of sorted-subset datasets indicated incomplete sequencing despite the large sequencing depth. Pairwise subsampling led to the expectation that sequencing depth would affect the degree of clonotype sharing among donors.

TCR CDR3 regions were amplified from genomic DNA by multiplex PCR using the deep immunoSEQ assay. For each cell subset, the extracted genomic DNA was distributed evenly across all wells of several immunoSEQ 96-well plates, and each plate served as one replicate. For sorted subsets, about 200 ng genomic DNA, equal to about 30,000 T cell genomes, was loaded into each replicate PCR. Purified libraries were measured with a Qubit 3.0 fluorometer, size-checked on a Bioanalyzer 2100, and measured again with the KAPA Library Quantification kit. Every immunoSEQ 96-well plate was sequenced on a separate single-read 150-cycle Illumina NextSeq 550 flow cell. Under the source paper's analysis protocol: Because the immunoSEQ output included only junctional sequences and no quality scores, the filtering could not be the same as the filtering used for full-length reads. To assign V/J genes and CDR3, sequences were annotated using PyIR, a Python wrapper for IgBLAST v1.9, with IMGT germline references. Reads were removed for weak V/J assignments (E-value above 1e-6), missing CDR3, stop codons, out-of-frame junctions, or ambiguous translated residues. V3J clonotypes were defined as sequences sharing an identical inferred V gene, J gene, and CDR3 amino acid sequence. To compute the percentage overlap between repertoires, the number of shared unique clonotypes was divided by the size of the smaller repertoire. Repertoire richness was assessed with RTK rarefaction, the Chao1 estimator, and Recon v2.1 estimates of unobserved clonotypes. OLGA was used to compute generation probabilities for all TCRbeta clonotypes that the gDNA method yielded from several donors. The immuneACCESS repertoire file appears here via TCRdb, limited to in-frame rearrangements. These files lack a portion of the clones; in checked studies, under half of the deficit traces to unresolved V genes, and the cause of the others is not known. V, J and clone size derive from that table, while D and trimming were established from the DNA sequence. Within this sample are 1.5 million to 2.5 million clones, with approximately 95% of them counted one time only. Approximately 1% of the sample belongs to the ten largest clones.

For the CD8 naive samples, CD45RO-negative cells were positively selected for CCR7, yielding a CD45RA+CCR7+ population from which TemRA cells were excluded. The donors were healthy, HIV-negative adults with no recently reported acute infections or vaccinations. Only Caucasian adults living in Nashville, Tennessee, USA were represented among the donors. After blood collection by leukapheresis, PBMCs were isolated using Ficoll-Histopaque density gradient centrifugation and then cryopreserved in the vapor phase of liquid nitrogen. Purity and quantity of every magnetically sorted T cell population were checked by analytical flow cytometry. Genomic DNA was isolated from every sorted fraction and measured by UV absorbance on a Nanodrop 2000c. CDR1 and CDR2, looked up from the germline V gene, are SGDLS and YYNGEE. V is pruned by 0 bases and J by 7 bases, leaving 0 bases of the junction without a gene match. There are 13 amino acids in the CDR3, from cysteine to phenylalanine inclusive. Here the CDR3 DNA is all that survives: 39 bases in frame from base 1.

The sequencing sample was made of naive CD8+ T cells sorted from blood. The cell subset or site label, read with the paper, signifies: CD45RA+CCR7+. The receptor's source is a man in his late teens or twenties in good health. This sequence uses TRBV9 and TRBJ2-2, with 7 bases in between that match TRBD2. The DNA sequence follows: TGTGCCAGCAGCGTAGGCGGGAGCGGGGAGCTGTTTTTT. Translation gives CASSVGGSGELFF.